These 28 T cell receptor beta chains came from one sample sequenced in a study of blood T cell repertoires in COVID-19. Generated by immunoSEQ multiplex PCR, the TCRdb table keeps only in-frame clones and is missing some. The table has some 190,000 clones, 70% to 90% seen once. The specimen was peripheral blood. The receptors come from a human donor with active or convalescent COVID-19. The donor label of this sample is uncertain.

The chain uses TRBV19 and TRBJ2-7; D ambiguous. This CDR3 is built from 13 residues. V was cut by 1 base and J by 4 bases, with 8 bases left in between. CDR1 is LNHDA, CDR2 SQIVND, per germline (reference sequence). The CDR3 here is CASSIVEAYEQYF. The DNA for the CDR3 is TGTGCCAGTAGTATAGTCGAAGCGTACGAGCAGTACTTC. Looking up the rest from reference TRBV19 and TRBJ2-7 gives the full variable domain: DGGITQSPKYLFRKEGQNVTLSCEQNLNHDAMYWYRQDPGQGLRLIYYSQIVNDFQKGDIAEGYSVSREKKESFPLTVTSAQKNPTAFYLCASSIVEAYEQYFGPGTRLTVT.

This chain uses TRBV25-1 with TRBJ2-3; D unresolved. CDR3 size: 14 residues. Trimming pared 2 bases from V and 6 bases from J, leaving 12 bases between. Germline V gives CDR1 MGHDK, CDR2 SYGVNS. The CDR3 DNA follows: TGTGCCAGCAGTGAACCAGGTTCCCCCGATACGCAGTATTTT. Protein sequence: CASSEPGSPDTQYF.

This chain uses TRBV14 with TRBJ1-2; 7 bases match TRBD1. From germline, CDR1 is SGHDN and CDR2 FVKESK. V was clipped by 3 bases and J by 0 bases; unmatched bases: 1. This CDR3 region has 14 residues. The DNA for the CDR3 is TGTGCCAGCAGCCAGGACAGGACTAACTATGGCTACACCTTC. Protein: CASSQDRTNYGYTF.

The V call is TRBV4-1, the J call TRBJ1-2; the D is unclear. The CDR3 runs 16 residues. V was clipped by 2 bases and J by 1 base, with 14 bases between them. Germline CDR1 MGHRA, CDR2 YSYEKL. The CDR3 loop is CASSQTLSGINYGYTF. The CDR3 DNA is TGCGCCAGCAGCCAAACATTATCGGGAATTAACTATGGCTACACCTTC.

This chain links TRBV24-1 with TRBJ2-5; maybe TRBD2 (6 bases). Germline CDR1 reads KGHDR; CDR2 reads SFDVKD. V dropped 8 bases and J dropped 5 bases, with 14 bases sitting between them. The CDR3 has 13 amino acids. The CDR3 DNA follows: TGTGCCACCACGAGCGGGTCCTCCGAGACCCAGTACTTC. As protein: CATTSGSSETQYF.

The chain recombines TRBV3-1 (or the pseudogene TRBV3-2) with TRBJ1-1; D may be TRBD1 (5 bases). The CDR3 spans 16 residues. V dropped 1 base and J dropped 4 bases, with 16 bases sitting between them. Germline CDR1 LGHDT, CDR2 YNNKEL (reference sequence). CDR3 amino acids: CASSQAGGGAFTEAFF. As DNA, the CDR3 is TGTGCCAGCAGCCAAGCTGGCGGGGGAGCGTTCACTGAAGCTTTCTTT.

This chain uses TRBV28 with TRBJ1-5; D is unclear. CDR1 and CDR2 from the germline V gene are MDHEN and SYDVKM. V dropped 6 bases and J dropped 1 base, with 13 bases sitting between them. This CDR3 comprises 15 residues. The CDR3 DNA sequence: TGTGCCAGCAGCCCCCCGTCGACAAGCAATCAGCCCCAGCATTTT. It is translated as CASSPPSTSNQPQHF.

J is TRBJ1-2 and V is TRBV5-1; 11 bases are shared with TRBD1. Trimming took 4 bases from V and 6 from J; bases not matched to a gene: 8. The germline V gene encodes CDR1 SGHRS and CDR2 YFSETQ. The CDR3 sequence is 15 residues long. CDR3 nucleotides: TGCGCCAGCAGCATAGGGACAGGGGGGTTCAATGGCTACACCTTC. It translates to CASSIGTGGFNGYTF.

DNA for the CDR3: TGTGCCACCAGTGATTTGGCGGGGGGCCACGAGACCCAGTACTTC. This gives the protein CATSDLAGGHETQYF. The chain employs TRBV24-1 and TRBJ2-5, with 8 bases that match TRBD2. The CDR3 is 15 amino acids. Trimming at V came to 0 bases and at J to 5 bases, leaving 4 bases not matched to a gene. Germline loops: CDR1 KGHDR, CDR2 SFDVKD.

The genes are TRBV5-6 and TRBJ2-7; maybe TRBD2 (5 bases). The CDR3 is 16 residues long. Germline CDR1 reads SGHDT; CDR2 reads YYEEEE. The germline V and J ends were trimmed by 2 bases and 2 bases, with 17 bases remaining between them. In DNA, the CDR3 is TGTGCCAGCAGCTTATCCCCAAATCGGGGAACCTACGAGCAGTACTTC. This translates into CASSLSPNRGTYEQYF.

V is TRBV4-2 and J is TRBJ2-1, with D possibly matching TRBD1 (5 bases). CDR3 length: 14 residues. V was cut by 0 bases and J by 13 bases, with 16 bases left in between. The germline gives CDR1 LGHNA, CDR2 YNFKEQ. The CDR3 nucleotides are TGTGCCAGCAGCCAAGATAGGGGCCAACCGCGACAGTTCTTC. It codes for CASSQDRGQPRQFF.

This chain joins TRBV3-1 (or the pseudogene TRBV3-2) and TRBJ2-7, with a weak D call TRBD2 (7 bases). Deletions cut 7 bases from V and 6 bases from J, with 16 bases between. The CDR3 is 13 amino acids. The germline V gene encodes CDR1 LGHDT and CDR2 YNNKEL (reference sequence). DNA of the CDR3: TGTGCCAGCACTCAGGGAGGGGGAAGCGAGCAGTACTTC. Translation gives CASTQGGGSEQYF.

V gene TRBV10-3 combines with J gene TRBJ2-1; 13 bases are a match to TRBD2. The CDR3 is made up of 15 amino acids. CDR1 and CDR2 (germline): ENHRY, SYGVKD. Losses at the gene ends were 6 bases for V and 9 bases for J; bases not matched to a gene: 8. The CDR3: CAIRNTSGGAGEQFF. CDR3 DNA sequence: TGTGCCATCAGAAATACTAGCGGGGGGGCGGGTGAGCAGTTCTTC.

The chain couples TRBV5-6 to TRBJ1-3; unclear D gene. This CDR3 contains 14 residues. In germline, CDR1 is SGHDT, CDR2 YYEEEE. Trimming shortened V by 2 bases and J by 4 bases, and 10 bases separated the two germline ends. For the CDR3, the DNA is TGTGCCAGCAGCTTAGTAGGAGCCGGAAACACCATATATTTT. The encoded protein is CASSLVGAGNTIYF.

V and J are TRBV7-2 and TRBJ1-2, with a tentative D call TRBD1 (6 bases). CDR1 and CDR2 (germline): SGHTA, FQGNSA. Trimming left V 5 bases short and J 4 bases short, with 11 bases between. The CDR3 runs to 13 residues. The DNA of the CDR3 is TGTGCCAGCAGCGCGACAGGAGTCTATGGCTACACCTTC. It yields the protein CASSATGVYGYTF.

The gene calls are TRBV7-6 and TRBJ2-7; 9 nucleotides align to TRBD1. The CDR3 has 16 amino acids. CDR1 and CDR2 (germline): SGHVS, FNYEAQ. Trimming took 5 bases from V and 7 from J; bases not matched to a gene: 15. The chain's CDR3 is CASSPNAGTGSLEQYF. The CDR3 DNA follows: TGTGCCAGCAGCCCAAACGCCGGGACAGGGAGCTTGGAGCAGTACTTC.

The rearrangement joins TRBV14 to TRBJ1-2; tentative D call: TRBD1 (5 bases). Looked up from germline, CDR1 is SGHDN and CDR2 is FVKESK. The CDR3 covers 14 residues. Trimming stripped 3 bases from V and 2 bases from J, with 10 bases between. The CDR3 DNA sequence: TGTGCCAGCAGCCATTCGGGGGGAAACTATGGCTACACCTTC. It codes for CASSHSGGNYGYTF.

This chain joins TRBV25-1 and TRBJ2-2; a weak D match, TRBD2 (6 bases). The germline V and J ends were trimmed by 10 bases and 0 bases, with 21 bases remaining between them. Germline V gene data show CDR1 as MGHDK and CDR2 as SYGVNS. The CDR3 covers 17 residues. CDR3 DNA sequence: TGTGCCACCATGCCACGGTCCGGGGGAACGAACACCGGGGAGCTGTTTTTT. It encodes CATMPRSGGTNTGELFF.

The genes are TRBV30 and TRBJ2-7, with 8 bases lining up with TRBD2. The ends lost 0 bases at V and 2 bases at J; junction bases unmatched: 0. The CDR3 has 13 residues. Germline CDR1 GTSNPN, CDR2 SVGIG (reference sequence). CDR3 nucleotide sequence: TGTGCCTGGAGTGTAGCGGGAGCCTACGAGCAGTACTTC. This codes for CAWSVAGAYEQYF.

The chain employs TRBV5-1 and TRBJ2-7, with D maybe TRBD1 (6 bases). Germline CDR1 reads SGHRS; CDR2 reads YFSETQ. The V end was cut by 2 bases, the J end by 2 bases, with 11 bases between. This CDR3 has 14 residues. DNA of the CDR3: TGCGCCAGCAGCTTCTCAGGGGCCCCCTACGAGCAGTACTTC. Translated: CASSFSGAPYEQYF.

V and J are TRBV5-5 and TRBJ1-6; D may be TRBD1 (5 bases). The V end lost 0 bases, the J end lost 4 bases, and 5 bases lay between the germline ends. From germline, CDR1 is SGHKS and CDR2 YYEKEE (reference sequence). This CDR3 spans 14 amino acids. DNA for the CDR3: TGTGCCAGCAGCTTGGACAGGTATAATTCACCCCTCCACTTT. This gives the protein CASSLDRYNSPLHF.

This chain joins TRBV7-3 and TRBJ2-7; 7 bases align to TRBD2. The CDR3 extends over 16 amino acids. The V gene end was trimmed by 2 bases and the J gene end by 1 base; junction bases not matched to a gene: 8. CDR1 is SGHTA, CDR2 FQGTGA, per germline. Here the CDR3 DNA reads TGTGCCAGCAGCTTAGTGCGTATGGGAGGGTCCTACGAGCAGTACTTC. Its translation is CASSLVRMGGSYEQYF.

This sequence joins TRBV11-2 and TRBJ2-1; D ambiguous. The V end lost 7 bases, the J end lost 7 bases, and 11 bases lay between the germline ends. This CDR3 has 12 amino acids. CDR1 is SGHAT, CDR2 FQNNGV, per germline. The CDR3: CASNSSPNEQFF. The CDR3 coding sequence is TGTGCCAGCAACTCTTCCCCTAATGAGCAGTTCTTC.

The chain employs TRBV27 and TRBJ1-5; 7 nucleotides align to TRBD1. This CDR3 is built from 16 residues. Per the germline V gene, CDR1 is MNHEY and CDR2 is SMNVEV (reference sequence). Unmatched junction bases numbered 14, after V lost 8 bases and J lost 4 bases. The CDR3 bases are TGTGCCAGCCCCGAGGTTCGGACAGGCCCGAATCAGCCCCAGCATTTT. Translation: CASPEVRTGPNQPQHF.

The chain employs TRBV7-9 and TRBJ2-7; 12 bases fit TRBD2. Germline loops: CDR1 SEHNR, CDR2 FQNEAQ (reference sequence). Trimming cost V 6 bases and J 6 bases; bases outside gene matches: 9. The CDR3 spans 15 residues. The CDR3 region is CASSPTSGGAGEQYF. CDR3 nucleotides: TGTGCCAGCAGTCCGACTAGCGGGGGTGCCGGCGAGCAGTACTTC. The whole variable domain, remainder taken from reference TRBV7-9 and TRBJ2-7, is DTGVSQNPRHKITKRGQNVTFRCDPISEHNRLYWYRQTLGQGPEFLTYFQNEAQLEKSRLLSDRFSAERPKGSFSTLEIQRTEQGDSAMYLCASSPTSGGAGEQYFGPGTRLTVT.

The chain combines TRBV7-2 with TRBJ2-3; D is unclear. CDR1 SGHTA and CDR2 FQGNSA come from the germline V gene. The CDR3 loop spans 14 amino acids. Trimming shortened V by 1 base and J by 2 bases, and 7 bases separated the two germline ends. CDR3 sequence: CASSLGPYTDTQYF. The CDR3 region has the DNA TGTGCCAGCAGCTTAGGGCCTTACACAGATACGCAGTATTTT.

V is TRBV7-9 and J is TRBJ2-3; tentatively, D is TRBD1 (6 bases). Per the germline V gene, CDR1 is SEHNR and CDR2 is FQNEAQ (reference sequence). There are 17 residues in the CDR3. V lost 6 bases and J 1 base, leaving 20 bases between the germline ends. The CDR3, as DNA: TGTGCCAGCAGACCAACAACTAAAAGACAGGGCACAGATACGCAGTATTTT. This sequence encodes CASRPTTKRQGTDTQYF.

The CDR3 region has the DNA TGCGCCAGCAGCCAAGATGAGAGCCCGTATGGCTACACCTTC. Protein: CASSQDESPYGYTF. The rearrangement uses TRBV4-1 and TRBJ1-2, with no clear D. The CDR3 consists of 14 residues. The germline CDR1 and CDR2 sequences are MGHRA and YSYEKL. V was trimmed by 0 bases and J by 5 bases, leaving 10 bases between them.